The 7 T cell receptor beta chains presented below share a single source sample, sequenced in a study of identical twins (TCRdb year 2016). Receptor libraries were prepared by 5' RACE. Data came from an Illumina HiSeq 2000. TCRdb reanalyzed the raw reads on its own, using fastp at Q25 for trimming and MiXCR for clone calling, and kept in-frame beta chains. Identical CDR3 proteins give one entry, which carries the most common genes and DNA. The sample table shows hundreds of thousands of distinct CDR3 sequences, and about 7% are seen once. The ten largest clones add up to 1.5% to 2% of the sample. These data were also reused for a study on yellow fever vaccine responses in identical twins.

The sequencing input was PBMCs. Every receptor here comes from a young woman in good health.

In the case of this clonotype: A single base separates this from a much larger clone, so it may be a read error. V is TRBV5-1 and J is TRBJ2-3, with TRBD2 identical over 7 bases. The germline CDR1 and CDR2 sequences are SGHRS and YFSETQ. The CDR3 consists of 16 residues. The CDR3 loop reads CASSFRAGLSTGTQYF. The CDR3 DNA reads as TGCGCCAGCAGCTTCAGAGCGGGACTAAGCACAGGTACGCAGTATTTT.

This clonotype was recorded many times. J is TRBJ2-2 and V is TRBV5-1, with 7 bases matching TRBD2. Germline lookup yields CDR1 SGHRS and CDR2 YFSETQ. The V and J ends lost 1 base and 6 bases, in that order; junction bases with no gene match: 6. The CDR3 covers 15 residues. CDR3 nucleotides: TGCGCCAGCAGCTTGAGGCGGGAGTTCCCCGGGGAGCTGTTTTTT. It yields the protein CASSLRREFPGELFF.

This clonotype was counted between two and nine times. This rearrangement joins TRBV12-3 or TRBV12-4 to TRBJ2-3; possibly TRBD2 for D (5 bases). V dropped 5 bases and J dropped 3 bases, with 12 bases sitting between them. This CDR3 region has 14 residues. The CDR3 DNA follows: TGTGCCAGCAGTACCCAACTAGTGACAGATACGCAGTATTTT. As protein: CASSTQLVTDTQYF.

This clonotype was observed at least ten times. The rearrangement joins TRBV20-1 to TRBJ1-1, with TRBD1 matching 10 bases. The CDR3 runs to 13 residues. Trimming removed 4 bases from V and 5 bases from J; junction bases left unmatched: 4. CDR1 is DFQATT and CDR2 is SNEGSKA in the germline V gene (reference sequence). Here the CDR3 reads CSAKDRGDTEAFF. DNA of the CDR3: TGCAGTGCTAAGGACAGGGGGGATACTGAAGCTTTCTTT.

This clonotype was picked up many times. This sequence joins TRBV5-1 and TRBJ2-2; the D gene is possibly TRBD2 (5 bases). The CDR3 consists of 15 residues. CDR1 and CDR2 (germline): SGHRS, YFSETQ. V lost 4 bases and J lost 0, with 10 bases in between. The CDR3 is CASSQPEANTGELFF. The DNA of the CDR3 is TGCGCCAGCAGCCAACCGGAGGCGAACACCGGGGAGCTGTTTTTT.

The chain combines TRBV7-9 with TRBJ2-1, with 13 bases fitting TRBD2. The V segment lost 3 bases and the J segment 9 bases; nucleotides outside the gene matches: 5. This CDR3 has 15 residues. Germline CDR1 and CDR2: SEHNR and FQNEAQ (reference sequence). The CDR3 spells CASSLGTSGIVEQFF. The CDR3, as DNA: TGTGCCAGCAGCTTGGGGACTAGCGGGATCGTTGAGCAGTTCTTC.

This clonotype occurred many times. This rearrangement joins TRBV28 to TRBJ1-1, with TRBD1 matching 12 bases. The V gene's germline CDR1 is MDHEN and CDR2 SYDVKM. This CDR3 has 16 amino acids. J gave up 0 bases and V 6 bases, and 5 bases lay outside the gene matches. The CDR3 DNA is TGTGCCAGCAGATCCGGGACAGGGGGCATGAACACTGAAGCTTTCTTT. Its protein product is CASRSGTGGMNTEAFF.